Listed below are T cell receptor beta chains from one sample, sequenced in a study of PD-1 blockade in classical Hodgkin lymphoma. The table came from immunoSEQ multiplex PCR; TCRdb's copy has only in-frame clones and leaves some out. The repertoire holds tens of thousands of clones, with roughly nine tenths as singletons. The sample consisted of peripheral blood mononuclear cells (PBMCs), taken at baseline. The receptors derive from a human donor with classical Hodgkin lymphoma. Each CDR3 is given with its conserved first and last residue. A D gene is named only where the DNA matches it firmly. Size tells how often a clone was seen (once, few, many) or the class of an expanded clone, and some rows leave it out.

V: TRBV28
D: TRBD1
size: .
J: TRBJ2-1
CDR3: CASSPLQGSHQISYNEQFF
DNA: TGTGCCAGCAGTCCCCTACAGGGGTCCCACCAAATCTCCTACAATGAGCAGTTCTTC

V: TRBV11-2
D: TRBD2
size: .
J: TRBJ2-1
CDR3: CASSGGTTTNEQFF
DNA: TGTGCCAGCAGTGGGGGGACTACAACCAATGAGCAGTTCTTC

V: TRBV6-5
D: TRBD1
size: .
J: TRBJ2-7
CDR3: CASRKRGLGEQYF
DNA: TGTGCCAGCAGAAAAAGGGGGCTGGGGGAGCAGTACTTC

V: TRBV28
D: .
size: .
J: TRBJ2-7
CDR3: CATRDGTWEQYF
DNA: TGTGCCACCAGGGACGGGACTTGGGAGCAGTACTTC

V: TRBV10-3
D: .
size: .
J: TRBJ2-1
CDR3: CAISESVSSHEQFF
DNA: TGTGCCATCAGTGAGTCGGTTAGCTCCCATGAGCAGTTCTTC

V: TRBV6-6
D: .
size: .
J: TRBJ2-5
CDR3: CASSYQETQYF
DNA: TGTGCCAGCAGCTACCAAGAGACCCAGTACTTC

V: TRBV6-1
D: TRBD1
size: .
J: TRBJ1-4
CDR3: CASRGTGAEKLFF
DNA: TGTGCCAGCAGAGGGACAGGGGCAGAAAAACTGTTTTTT

V: TRBV6-4
D: .
size: .
J: TRBJ2-6
CDR3: CASSPWGGANVLTF
DNA: TGTGCCAGCAGCCCTTGGGGGGGGGCCAACGTCCTGACTTTC

V: TRBV6-6
D: .
size: .
J: TRBJ2-1
CDR3: CASRSVRRLGFSEQFF
DNA: TGTGCCAGCAGGTCTGTAAGGAGACTAGGGTTTTCTGAGCAGTTCTTC

V: TRBV27
D: TRBD2
size: .
J: TRBJ2-3
CDR3: CASSPQAGSYDTQYF
DNA: TGTGCCAGCAGTCCACAAGCGGGGAGTTATGATACGCAGTATTTT

V: TRBV6-1
D: TRBD2
size: .
J: TRBJ2-7
CDR3: CASSEGWPGGSTYEQYF
DNA: TGTGCCAGCAGTGAAGGTTGGCCGGGGGGTTCCACCTACGAGCAGTACTTC

V: TRBV28
D: .
size: .
J: TRBJ2-7
CDR3: CASSLHNPASYEQYF
DNA: TGTGCCAGCAGTTTACACAACCCAGCCTCCTACGAGCAGTACTTC

V: TRBV28
D: TRBD2
size: few
J: TRBJ2-7
CDR3: CASSRGGVDEQYF
DNA: TGTGCCAGCAGTCGGGGAGGGGTCGACGAGCAGTACTTC

V: TRBV28
D: .
size: .
J: TRBJ2-3
CDR3: CASSSGFTSTDTQYF
DNA: TGTGCCAGCAGTTCGGGGTTTACTAGCACAGATACGCAGTATTTT

V: TRBV12-1
D: .
size: .
J: TRBJ2-5
CDR3: CASSLILSSGRYQETQYF
DNA: TGTGCCAGCAGCTTAATCCTATCTAGCGGGAGGTACCAAGAGACCCAGTACTTC

V: TRBV5-6
D: .
size: .
J: TRBJ2-1
CDR3: CASSTGKVRQFF
DNA: TGTGCCAGCAGCACCGGGAAGGTACGGCAGTTCTTC

V: TRBV20-1
D: .
size: .
J: TRBJ2-7
CDR3: CSARKKDEQYF
DNA: TGCAGTGCTAGAAAAAAGGACGAGCAGTACTTC

V: TRBV4-1
D: TRBD1
size: once
J: TRBJ2-7
CDR3: CASSPGQGAYEQYF
DNA: TGCGCCAGCAGCCCCGGTCAGGGGGCCTACGAGCAGTACTTC

V: TRBV28
D: .
size: .
J: TRBJ1-2
CDR3: CASSWRGYGYTF
DNA: TGTGCCAGCAGTTGGAGGGGCTATGGCTACACCTTC

V: TRBV18
D: .
size: .
J: TRBJ2-2
CDR3: CASSRGWEDTGELFF
DNA: TGTGCCAGCTCCCGAGGTTGGGAGGATACCGGGGAGCTGTTTTTT

V: TRBV28
D: TRBD2
size: .
J: TRBJ2-7
CDR3: CASSTRTSGRAEQYF
DNA: TGTGCCAGCAGCACGAGGACTAGCGGGAGGGCCGAGCAGTACTTC

V: TRBV15
D: .
size: once
J: TRBJ2-1
CDR3: CATSRSRDNSYNEQFF
DNA: TGTGCCACCAGCAGAAGTAGGGACAATTCCTACAATGAGCAGTTCTTC

V: TRBV5-1
D: TRBD1
size: .
J: TRBJ2-3
CDR3: CASRVGDRGPTHRTDTQYF
DNA: TGCGCCAGCAGGGTCGGGGACAGGGGGCCCACCCATCGCACAGATACGCAGTATTTT

V: TRBV2
D: .
size: .
J: TRBJ2-3
CDR3: CASFRLETDTQYF
DNA: TGTGCCAGCTTCAGGTTAGAAACAGATACGCAGTATTTT

V: TRBV6-5
D: .
size: .
J: TRBJ2-1
CDR3: CASSWGGEQFF
DNA: TGTGCCAGCAGTTGGGGTGGGGAGCAGTTCTTC

V: TRBV13
D: .
size: .
J: TRBJ2-3
CDR3: CASSPESTDTQYF
DNA: TGTGCCAGCAGCCCCGAAAGCACAGATACGCAGTATTTT

V: TRBV7-2
D: TRBD1
size: .
J: TRBJ1-5
CDR3: CASSTGQGDKPQHF
DNA: TGTGCCAGCAGCACCGGACAGGGGGACAAGCCCCAGCATTTT

V: TRBV7-9
D: .
size: .
J: TRBJ2-2
CDR3: CASSLALDSYTGELFF
DNA: TGTGCCAGCAGCTTAGCGCTGGACAGTTACACCGGGGAGCTGTTTTTT

V: TRBV10-1
D: .
size: .
J: TRBJ2-7
CDR3: CASSSGSYEQYF
DNA: TGCGCCAGCAGTTCAGGGTCCTACGAGCAGTACTTC

V: TRBV27
D: .
size: .
J: TRBJ2-7
CDR3: CASSFVTGKGYEQYF
DNA: TGTGCCAGCAGTTTTGTCACAGGGAAGGGATACGAGCAGTACTTC

V: TRBV7-2
D: .
size: .
J: TRBJ2-5
CDR3: CASSLEAGGSWETQYF
DNA: TGTGCCAGCAGCTTAGAGGCTGGGGGGAGCTGGGAGACCCAGTACTTC

V: TRBV28
D: TRBD1
size: .
J: TRBJ2-7
CDR3: CASSLRDRGSEQYF
DNA: TGTGCCAGCAGTTTAAGGGACAGGGGTTCCGAGCAGTACTTC

V: TRBV4-1
D: .
size: .
J: TRBJ2-2
CDR3: CASSQGRTGELFF
DNA: TGCGCCAGCAGCCAAGGCAGAACCGGGGAGCTGTTTTTT

V: TRBV2
D: TRBD1
size: .
J: TRBJ1-3
CDR3: CASSGSRRQGARTIYF
DNA: TGTGCCAGCAGTGGATCCCGTAGACAGGGGGCGCGAACCATATATTTT

V: TRBV4-1
D: .
size: .
J: TRBJ1-4
CDR3: CASSLRGQKNEKLFF
DNA: TGCGCCAGCAGCCTGCGGGGGCAGAAGAATGAAAAACTGTTTTTT

V: TRBV15
D: TRBD1
size: .
J: TRBJ1-3
CDR3: CATRDTGAKSGNTIYF
DNA: TGTGCCACCAGGGACACAGGGGCGAAATCTGGAAACACCATATATTTT

V: TRBV15
D: TRBD2
size: .
J: TRBJ2-7
CDR3: CATSRTTERGDTYEQYF
DNA: TGTGCCACCAGCAGAACAACCGAGCGGGGCGATACCTACGAGCAGTACTTC

V: TRBV27
D: TRBD2
size: .
J: TRBJ2-1
CDR3: CASRAGGPYNEQFF
DNA: TGTGCCAGCCGAGCGGGAGGGCCCTACAATGAGCAGTTCTTC

V: TRBV6-5
D: TRBD1
size: once
J: TRBJ1-1
CDR3: CASSYNDRVATEAFF
DNA: TGTGCCAGCAGTTACAACGACAGGGTAGCGACTGAAGCTTTCTTT

V: TRBV6-1
D: TRBD2
size: .
J: TRBJ2-3
CDR3: CASSETSNTQYF
DNA: TGTGCCAGCAGTGAGACTAGCAACACGCAGTATTTT

V: TRBV14
D: TRBD2
size: .
J: TRBJ2-3
CDR3: CASSLAGSTDTQYF
DNA: TGTGCCAGCAGCCTAGCGGGTAGCACAGATACGCAGTATTTT

V: TRBV5-1
D: .
size: .
J: TRBJ2-7
CDR3: CASSFYGGHTRSSYEQYF
DNA: TGCGCCAGCAGCTTTTATGGGGGACACACGCGGAGCTCCTACGAGCAGTACTTC

V: TRBV7-9
D: .
size: .
J: TRBJ2-1
CDR3: CASSPKSGARNEQFF
DNA: TGTGCCAGCAGCCCCAAATCGGGGGCGAGGAATGAGCAGTTCTTC

V: TRBV13
D: .
size: .
J: TRBJ2-5
CDR3: CASSLRLQETQYF
DNA: TGTGCCAGCAGCTTAAGACTTCAAGAGACCCAGTACTTC